This T cell receptor beta chain emerged from a study of blood T cells in healthy people across ages. The study, taken as a whole, reports: Across the age range, TCR beta diversity per million T cells fell in a roughly linear way.

Comments on this clonotype: The antigen remains unidentified.

For the second PCR, which ran for about 6 to 12 cycles, a sample-barcoded 5' primer and a J-beta primer mix were used. TCRdb re-analysed the 5' RACE reads in MiXCR, keeping a single row per CDR3 protein. The data contain hundreds of thousands of distinct CDR3 sequences, around half of them singletons. The CDR3 is 13 residues long. Germline V gives CDR1 SQVTM, CDR2 ANQGSEA. Trimming cost V 2 bases and J 7 bases, with 11 bases left between them. The J gene is TRBJ2-2, the V gene TRBV29-1; TRBD1 might be the D (7 bases). Material for sequencing was blood. This clonotype originated in a man at least 80 years old in good health. Here the CDR3 DNA reads TGCAGCGTTGAACAGGGGGGTGGCGGGGAGCTGTTTTTT. Its translation is CSVEQGGGGELFF.